This TCR beta chain was sequenced in a study of T cell changes during pregnancy in multiple sclerosis. V dropped 7 bases and J dropped 5 bases, with 18 bases sitting between them. CDR3 length equals 14 residues. The germline V gene encodes CDR1 SNHLY and CDR2 FYNNEI. Sequenced by immunoSEQ multiplex PCR; TCRdb stores in-frame clones only, minus some. Here the sample spans about 41,000 clones, almost 95% being singletons. The material sequenced was CD8+ T cells from peripheral blood mononuclear cells, taken in the third trimester of pregnancy. V is TRBV2 and J is TRBJ2-7, with D possibly TRBD1 on 5 matching bases. The clonotype was recovered from a female donor with multiple sclerosis, enrolled in a pregnancy study. CDR3 amino acids: CASKGAPESDEQYF. The CDR3 DNA sequence: TGTGCCAGCAAAGGGGCGCCGGAGTCGGACGAGCAGTACTTC.